These T cell receptor beta chains were read from a single sample in a study of T cell changes during pregnancy in multiple sclerosis. The repertoire was sequenced with immunoSEQ multiplex PCR; TCRdb's copy has only in-frame clones and lacks some. The data contain nearly 40,000 clones, about 91% of them singletons. Here the sequenced sample was CD4+ T cells from peripheral blood mononuclear cells, taken in the third trimester of pregnancy. These receptors were collected from a female donor with multiple sclerosis, enrolled in a pregnancy study. CDR3s include the opening cysteine and the closing phenylalanine or tryptophan. The D gene is left open where the match is weak. Clone size is given for some rows only: seen once, a few or many times, or a class if the clone is expanded.

clone_size	d_call	cdr3_length	v_call	j_call	cdr3_nt	cdr3_aa
.	.	13	TRBV7-8	TRBJ1-1	TGTGCCAGCAGCTACTCGGGAACGGCTGAAGCTTTCTTT	CASSYSGTAEAFF
.	.	14	TRBV27	TRBJ1-2	TGTGCCAGCAGTTTATCCAGGGTTGATCCTGGCTACACCTTC	CASSLSRVDPGYTF
.	.	15	TRBV6-6	TRBJ1-5	TGTGCCAGCACAAGACAGGTCGTTTGGAATCAGCCCCAGCATTTT	CASTRQVVWNQPQHF
.	.	14	TRBV7-8	TRBJ2-6	TGTGCCAGCAGCCCAGGGTGGGGGGCCAACGTCCTGACTTTC	CASSPGWGANVLTF
.	TRBD1	14	TRBV7-8	TRBJ1-5	TGTGCCAGCAGCAAGGACACAGGGGATCAGCCCCAGCATTTT	CASSKDTGDQPQHF
.	TRBD1	16	TRBV27	TRBJ2-7	TGTGCCATCAAAACCGCCCTAACAGGGGGCAGGTACGAGCAGTACTTC	CAIKTALTGGRYEQYF
.	.	15	TRBV18	TRBJ2-1	TGTGCCAGCTCACCGCTCTCGTGGGCATACAATGAGCAGTTCTTC	CASSPLSWAYNEQFF
once	TRBD2	16	TRBV19	TRBJ2-1	TGTGCCAGTAGTATTTTCCGGACTAGCGCGGACAATGAGCAGTTCTTC	CASSIFRTSADNEQFF
.	.	15	TRBV9	TRBJ2-1	TGTGCCAGCAGCGCTAGGTCGAGCTCCTACAATGAGCAGTTCTTC	CASSARSSSYNEQFF
.	TRBD1	17	TRBV7-2	TRBJ1-3	TGTGCCAGCAGCTTAGGATGGGGGACAGGGGGAGGAAACACCATATATTTT	CASSLGWGTGGGNTIYF
.	.	14	TRBV27	TRBJ2-7	TGTGCCAGCAGTTTGGGGCAGGTTCCTGGCGAGCAGTACTTC	CASSLGQVPGEQYF
.	.	14	TRBV5-1	TRBJ2-5	TGCGCCAGCAGCCCAGGGACAAACCAAGAGACCCAGTACTTC	CASSPGTNQETQYF
.	.	15	TRBV7-2	TRBJ2-2	TGTGCCAGCAGCTTAGTGCAGGGGAACACCGGGGAGCTGTTTTTT	CASSLVQGNTGELFF
.	.	16	TRBV2	TRBJ1-3	TGTGCCAGCAGTGAAAGAGGAGAGGGCGGTGGAAACACCATATATTTT	CASSERGEGGGNTIYF
.	.	13	TRBV6-1	TRBJ1-1	TGTGCCAGCAGGGCCCCAGGGAACACTGAAGCTTTCTTT	CASRAPGNTEAFF
.	.	14	TRBV27	TRBJ1-2	TGTGCCAGCAGTAGGGACATCCTCAATGGAGGCTACACCTTC	CASSRDILNGGYTF
.	TRBD1	15	TRBV30	TRBJ1-5	TGTGCCTGGAGTGCTGGGGACAGGGGGAATCAGCCCCAGCATTTT	CAWSAGDRGNQPQHF
.	.	14	TRBV5-6	TRBJ1-4	TGTGCCAGCAGCTCCCCAGGGGTCGGGGAAAAACTGTTTTTT	CASSSPGVGEKLFF
.	TRBD2	12	TRBV29-1	TRBJ2-5	TGCAGCGCCGGACTAGCGGAAGAGACCCAGTACTTC	CSAGLAEETQYF
.	TRBD2	14	TRBV6-6	TRBJ2-7	TGTGCCAGCACCAAAGCGGGAGCCTACTACGAGCAGTACTTC	CASTKAGAYYEQYF
.	.	18	TRBV10-3	TRBJ2-3	TGTGCCATCAGTGAGAAAGTGCGGTACAGGTTAGGCACAGATACGCAGTATTTT	CAISEKVRYRLGTDTQYF
.	TRBD1	14	TRBV7-3	TRBJ1-1	TGTGCCAGCAGCTCAGACAGGGGGCGCACTGAAGCTTTCTTT	CASSSDRGRTEAFF
.	.	17	TRBV23-1	TRBJ1-5	TGCGCCAGCAGTCAATCACCCGGGAAAGGGAGCAATCAGCCCCAGCATTTT	CASSQSPGKGSNQPQHF
.	TRBD2	14	TRBV5-1	TRBJ2-1	TGCGCCAGCAGCTTACGGACTAGCGGGATTGAGCAGTTCTTC	CASSLRTSGIEQFF
.	TRBD2	17	TRBV5-1	TRBJ2-7	TGCGCCAGCAGCACCGGACTAGCGGGAGTTTTGGGCTACGAGCAGTACTTC	CASSTGLAGVLGYEQYF
once	.	16	TRBV4-1	TRBJ2-2	TGCGCCAGCAGCCTGTCCTGGGACTTGGGCACCGGGGAGCTGTTTTTT	CASSLSWDLGTGELFF
.	.	14	TRBV9	TRBJ2-3	TGTGCCAGCAGCGTAGCCCCGTTCACAGATACGCAGTATTTT	CASSVAPFTDTQYF
.	.	14	TRBV4-1	TRBJ1-1	TGCGCCAGCAGCCAAGAGCAGTATAACACTGAAGCTTTCTTT	CASSQEQYNTEAFF
.	TRBD2	16	TRBV18	TRBJ2-1	TGTGCCAGCTCATTTGAACTAGGGGGACTAGGCAATGAGCAGTTCTTC	CASSFELGGLGNEQFF